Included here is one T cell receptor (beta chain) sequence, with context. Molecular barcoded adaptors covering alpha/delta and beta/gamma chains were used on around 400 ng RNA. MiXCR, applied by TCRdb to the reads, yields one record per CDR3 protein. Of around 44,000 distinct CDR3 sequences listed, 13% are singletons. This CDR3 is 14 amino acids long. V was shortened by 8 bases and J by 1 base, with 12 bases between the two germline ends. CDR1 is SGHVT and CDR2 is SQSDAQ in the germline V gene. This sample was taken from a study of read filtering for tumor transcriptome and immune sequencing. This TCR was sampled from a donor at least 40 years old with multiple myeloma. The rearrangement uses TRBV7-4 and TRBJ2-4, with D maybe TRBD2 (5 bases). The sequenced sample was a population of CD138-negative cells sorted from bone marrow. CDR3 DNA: TGTGCCAGCGCGGGCACAGAGGCCAAAAACATTCAGTACTTC. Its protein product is CASAGTEAKNIQYF.